This T cell receptor (beta chain) was identified during a study of blood T cell repertoires in COVID-19. Study at large: Samples representing acute and convalescent COVID-19 were sourced from the United States, Italy and Spain.

Profiled with immunoSEQ multiplex PCR; TCRdb holds only in-frame clones, not every one. The table has 190,000 or so clones, about three quarters seen once; the top ten hold around 11%. Trimming at V came to 4 bases and at J to 8 bases, leaving 9 bases not matched to a gene. The CDR3 loop spans 14 amino acids. Germline assignment: CDR1 SQVTM and CDR2 ANQGSEA. The origin of this receptor is a woman aged 80 or over with COVID-19, enrolled during active disease. The sequenced material came from peripheral blood. The chain employs TRBV29-1 and TRBJ2-1; 9 nucleotides line up with TRBD2. The CDR3 sequence is CSVVGGGANDEQFF. The CDR3 nucleotides read TGCAGCGTTGTAGGCGGGGGGGCCAATGATGAGCAGTTCTTC.